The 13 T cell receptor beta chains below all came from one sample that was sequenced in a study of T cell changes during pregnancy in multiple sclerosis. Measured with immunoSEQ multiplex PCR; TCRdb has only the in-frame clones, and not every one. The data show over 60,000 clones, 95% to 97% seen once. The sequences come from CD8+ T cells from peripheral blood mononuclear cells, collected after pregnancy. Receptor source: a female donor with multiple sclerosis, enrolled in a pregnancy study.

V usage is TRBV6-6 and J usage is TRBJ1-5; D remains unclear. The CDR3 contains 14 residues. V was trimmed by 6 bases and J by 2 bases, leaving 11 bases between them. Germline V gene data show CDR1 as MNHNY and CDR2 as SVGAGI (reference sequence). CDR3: CASRVGGGNQPQHF. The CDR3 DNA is TGTGCCAGCAGAGTGGGCGGGGGCAATCAGCCCCAGCATTTT.

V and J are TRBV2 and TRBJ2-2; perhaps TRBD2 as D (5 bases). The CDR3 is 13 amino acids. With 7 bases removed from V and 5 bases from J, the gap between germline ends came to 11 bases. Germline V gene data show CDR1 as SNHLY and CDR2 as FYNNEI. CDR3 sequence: CASITSVTGELFF. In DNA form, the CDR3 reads TGTGCCAGCATTACTAGTGTTACCGGGGAGCTGTTTTTT. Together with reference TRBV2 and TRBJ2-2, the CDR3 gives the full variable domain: EPEVTQTPSHQVTQMGQEVILRCVPISNHLYFYWYRQILGQKVEFLVSFYNNEISEKSEIFDDQFSVERPDGSNFTLKIRSTKLEDSAMYFCASITSVTGELFFGEGSRLTVL.

CDR3 loop: CASSLVGAVTDTQYF. CDR3 sequence (DNA): TGCGCCAGCAGCTTGGTAGGGGCTGTCACAGATACGCAGTATTTT. This chain links TRBV5-1 with TRBJ2-3; D may be TRBD1 (5 bases). Germline CDR1 SGHRS, CDR2 YFSETQ. The CDR3 spans 15 residues. The V and J ends lost 0 bases and 2 bases respectively, with 10 bases between them.

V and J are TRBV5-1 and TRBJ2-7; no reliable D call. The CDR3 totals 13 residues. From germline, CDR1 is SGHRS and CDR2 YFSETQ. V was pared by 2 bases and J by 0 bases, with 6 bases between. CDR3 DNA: TGCGCCAGCAGCTTCTCTCCCTCCTACGAGCAGTACTTC. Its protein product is CASSFSPSYEQYF.

The CDR3 coding sequence is TGTGCCAGCAGCCCTCTTATGGGAGCTACGCCACACTATGGCTACACCTTC. Protein: CASSPLMGATPHYGYTF. The chain links TRBV7-9 to TRBJ1-2, with D uncertain. This CDR3 has 17 residues. Germline values: CDR1 SEHNR, CDR2 FQNEAQ (reference sequence). Trimming left V 5 bases short and J 3 bases short, with 22 bases between.

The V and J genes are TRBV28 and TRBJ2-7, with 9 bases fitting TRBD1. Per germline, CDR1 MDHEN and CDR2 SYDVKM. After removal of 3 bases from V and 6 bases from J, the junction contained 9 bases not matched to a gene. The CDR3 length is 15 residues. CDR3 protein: CASSFYRTGAGEQYF. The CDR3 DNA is TGTGCCAGCAGTTTTTATCGGACAGGGGCAGGCGAGCAGTACTTC.

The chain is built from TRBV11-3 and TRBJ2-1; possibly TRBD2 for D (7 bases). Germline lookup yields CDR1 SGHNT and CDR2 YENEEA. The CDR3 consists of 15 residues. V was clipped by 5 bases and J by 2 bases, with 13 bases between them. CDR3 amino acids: CASSPGGKPYNEQFF. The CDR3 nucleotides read TGTGCCAGCAGCCCGGGGGGCAAACCCTACAATGAGCAGTTCTTC.

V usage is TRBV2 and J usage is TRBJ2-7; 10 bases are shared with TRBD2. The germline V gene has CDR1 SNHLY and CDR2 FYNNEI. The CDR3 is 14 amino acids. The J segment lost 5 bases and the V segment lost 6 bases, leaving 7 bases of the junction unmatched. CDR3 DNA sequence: TGTGCCAGCAGCCAGGGGCTAGCGGGAGACGAGCAGTACTTC. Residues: CASSQGLAGDEQYF.

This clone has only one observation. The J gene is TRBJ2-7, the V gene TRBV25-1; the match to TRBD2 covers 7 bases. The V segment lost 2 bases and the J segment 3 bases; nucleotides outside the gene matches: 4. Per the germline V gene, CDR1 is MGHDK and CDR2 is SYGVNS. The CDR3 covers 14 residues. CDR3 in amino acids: CASSEGGGIYEQYF. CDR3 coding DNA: TGTGCCAGCAGTGAAGGGGGGGGGATCTACGAGCAGTACTTC.

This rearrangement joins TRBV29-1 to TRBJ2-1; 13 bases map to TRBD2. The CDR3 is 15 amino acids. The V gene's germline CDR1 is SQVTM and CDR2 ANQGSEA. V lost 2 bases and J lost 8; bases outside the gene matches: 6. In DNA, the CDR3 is TGCAGCGTTGAATTGGGACTAGCGGGAAGGGATGAGCAGTTCTTC. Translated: CSVELGLAGRDEQFF.

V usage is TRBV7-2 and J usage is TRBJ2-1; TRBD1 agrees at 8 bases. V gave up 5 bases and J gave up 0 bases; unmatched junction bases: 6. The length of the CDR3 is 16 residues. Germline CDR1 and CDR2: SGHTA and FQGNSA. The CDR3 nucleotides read TGTGCCAGCAGCCCAGGGGGCGAGAGCTCCTACAATGAGCAGTTCTTC. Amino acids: CASSPGGESSYNEQFF.

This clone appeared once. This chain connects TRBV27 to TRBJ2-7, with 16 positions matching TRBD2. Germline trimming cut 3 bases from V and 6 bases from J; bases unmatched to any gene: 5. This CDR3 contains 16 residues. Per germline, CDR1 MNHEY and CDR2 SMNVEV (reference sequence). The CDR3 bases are TGTGCCAGCAGTTTGATAGGGACTAGCGGGAGGGGCGAGCAGTACTTC. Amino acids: CASSLIGTSGRGEQYF.

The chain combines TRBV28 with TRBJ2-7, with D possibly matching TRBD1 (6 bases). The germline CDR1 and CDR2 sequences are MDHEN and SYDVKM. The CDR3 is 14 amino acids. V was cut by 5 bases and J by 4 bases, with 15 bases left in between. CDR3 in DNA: TGTGCCAGCAGTCCCCGGACAGATACTTACGAGCAGTACTTC. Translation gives CASSPRTDTYEQYF.